These T cell receptor beta chains were read from a single sample in a study of shared T cell receptors in the human thymus. Assay used: immunoSEQ multiplex PCR; TCRdb lists only in-frame clones, some missing. The sample shows about 660,000 clones, roughly 90% of them seen only once. These data also featured in a second study, about human thymus T cells.

Input material: thymocytes. The receptors were gathered from a boy younger than two with a congenital heart defect. CDR3s include the opening cysteine and the closing phenylalanine or tryptophan. D genes are given only for firm matches. Size tells how often a clone was seen (once, few, many) or the class of an expanded clone, and some rows leave it out.

v_gene,j_gene,d_gene,abundance,len,CDR3nt,CDR3aa
TRBV2,TRBJ2-7,TRBD1,-,15,TGTGCCCAACAGGGGCCGGGGACAGGGCCCTACGAGCAGTACTTC,CAQQGPGTGPYEQYF
TRBV5-1,TRBJ2-7,TRBD2,-,14,TGCGCCAGCAGCTACCGGGAGGCCCTAGGGGAGCAGTACTTC,CASSYREALGEQYF
TRBV5-6,TRBJ2-3,-,-,17,TGTGCCAGCAGCCGTATCCTCAAAGGGGTTCGGGTAGATACGCAGTATTTT,CASSRILKGVRVDTQYF
TRBV6-1,TRBJ1-5,TRBD1,few,14,TGTGCCAGCGAGCCGGGACAGCAAAATCAGCCCCAGCATTTT,CASEPGQQNQPQHF
TRBV11-2,TRBJ2-1,TRBD2,-,17,TGTGCCAGCGGGTTCCCCGGGGCTAGCGGGAGTGTGAATGAGCAGTTCTTC,CASGFPGASGSVNEQFF
TRBV18,TRBJ1-5,-,once,14,TGTGCCAGGGGAGGTGGTTATAGCAATCAGCCCCAGCATTTT,CARGGGYSNQPQHF
TRBV4-3,TRBJ2-7,-,-,15,TGCGCCAGCAGCCAAGATACCCAGGGGCCCTACGAGCAGTACTTC,CASSQDTQGPYEQYF
TRBV27,TRBJ1-1,-,-,14,TGTGCCAGCAGTTTTATGGGCGTAATCACTGAAGCTTTCTTT,CASSFMGVITEAFF
TRBV29-1,TRBJ1-3,TRBD1,-,14,TGCAGCGTTGATTCGGGACAGTCTGGAAACACCATATATTTT,CSVDSGQSGNTIYF
TRBV19,TRBJ1-5,TRBD1,-,13,TGTGCGACAGGGGGCATGAGCAATCAGCCCCAGCATTTT,CATGGMSNQPQHF